These T cell receptor beta chains were read from a single sample in a study of CD4+ T cells in melanoma. Assay: immunoSEQ multiplex PCR; the TCRdb copy retains only in-frame clones and omits some. In the table there are approximately 20,000 clones, under 90% of which are singletons. Sequencing was performed on cells from a culture (not recorded whether cultured in vitro). These TCRs come from a human donor with melanoma. CDR3s leave out the opening cysteine and the closing phenylalanine or tryptophan. The size entry is marked missing in some rows and otherwise reads once, few, many or a size class.

v_gene: TRBV7-6; j_gene: TRBJ2-3; abundance: NA; CDR3aa: ASSSRRDGGGRTDTQY
v_gene: TRBV6-1; j_gene: TRBJ1-6; abundance: NA; CDR3aa: ASSEDRNSPLH
v_gene: TRBV6-5; j_gene: TRBJ1-2; abundance: NA; CDR3aa: ASSYTRAGYGYT
v_gene: TRBV11-3; j_gene: TRBJ2-7; abundance: NA; CDR3aa: ASSRNQYEQY
v_gene: TRBV6-5; j_gene: TRBJ1-6; abundance: NA; CDR3aa: ASSERGYNSPLH
v_gene: TRBV6-5; j_gene: TRBJ1-2; abundance: once; CDR3aa: ASSMRGHTGDGYT
v_gene: TRBV5-1; j_gene: TRBJ2-3; abundance: NA; CDR3aa: ASRINPREITDTQY
v_gene: TRBV30; j_gene: TRBJ2-1; abundance: NA; CDR3aa: AWSSGGLNNEQF
v_gene: TRBV4-1; j_gene: TRBJ2-7; abundance: NA; CDR3aa: ASSQARGGSYEQY
v_gene: TRBV2; j_gene: TRBJ2-7; abundance: NA; CDR3aa: ASFTRGRSYEQY